The 30 T cell receptor beta chains below come from one sample, sequenced in a study of OX40 agonist ivuxolimab in advanced cancers. The data were produced by immunoSEQ multiplex PCR, yet TCRdb's version contains in-frame clones alone and is incomplete. The sample holds 40,000 to 45,000 clones; 91% are singletons and the top ten take about 30%. The input for sequencing was CD4+ or CD8+ T cells sorted from blood, taken in a trial of the OX40 agonist ivuxolimab. The receptors were sampled from an adult with an advanced solid tumor such as melanoma, head and neck, liver or kidney cancer.

The J gene is TRBJ2-5, the V gene TRBV6-5; D is uncertain. Trimming stripped 2 bases from V and 5 bases from J, with 9 bases between. This CDR3 has 13 amino acids. The germline V gene has CDR1 MNHEY and CDR2 SVGAGI. The CDR3 loop reads CASSYQHTETQYF. In DNA, the CDR3 is TGTGCCAGCAGTTACCAGCATACTGAGACCCAGTACTTC.

V and J are TRBV4-2 and TRBJ1-2; TRBD1 agrees at 7 bases. Germline-derived CDR1 and CDR2 are LGHNA and YNFKEQ. This CDR3 is 14 amino acids long. The V gene end was trimmed by 2 bases and the J gene end by 7 bases; junction bases not matched to a gene: 7. The CDR3 reads CASSQLTPGGGYTF. CDR3 coding DNA: TGTGCCAGCAGCCAACTAACCCCAGGGGGTGGCTACACCTTC.

The J gene is TRBJ1-4, the V gene TRBV15, with TRBD1 matching 11 bases. The CDR3 has 16 residues. The V and J ends lost 5 bases and 5 bases, in that order; junction bases with no gene match: 7. Germline values: CDR1 LNHNV, CDR2 YYDKDF (reference sequence). CDR3 coding DNA: TGTGCCACCAGCGGGACAGGGGGGGCAGGGAATGAAAAACTGTTTTTT. Residues: CATSGTGGAGNEKLFF. The full variable domain, in which reference TRBV15 and TRBJ1-4 provide the parts outside the CDR3, is DAMVIQNPRYQVTQFGKPVTLSCSQTLNHNVMYWYQQKSSQAPKLLFHYYDKDFNNEADTPDNFQSRRPNTSFCFLDIRSPGLGDTAMYLCATSGTGGAGNEKLFFGSGTQLSVL.

This clone was seen a handful of times. The chain combines TRBV21-1 with TRBJ1-2; TRBD1, the D gene given by the table, was not confirmed from the DNA. TRBV21-1 is annotated as a pseudogene. This CDR3 has 14 amino acids. CDR3 protein: CASSAPGAAYGYTF. CDR3 nucleotides: TGTGCCAGCAGCGCTCCAGGGGCTGCCTATGGCTACACCTTC.

J is TRBJ1-5 and V is TRBV6-1; tentatively, D is TRBD1 (6 bases). Trimming cost V 6 bases and J 6 bases, with 15 bases left between them. Germline V gene lookup returns CDR1 MNHNS and CDR2 SASEGT. The CDR3 covers 14 residues. CDR3 in DNA: TGTGCCAGCAGACCTACAGGGAAAGCTCAGCCCCAGCATTTT. Its protein product is CASRPTGKAQPQHF.

The V call is TRBV11-1, the J call TRBJ2-5; 7 nucleotides align to TRBD1. The CDR3 contains 13 residues. The J segment lost 1 base and the V segment lost 8 bases, leaving 4 bases of the junction unmatched. Germline V CDR1 and CDR2: SGHAT, FQDESV (reference sequence). This CDR3 reads CASLAGGQETQYF. The DNA for the CDR3 is TGTGCCAGCTTAGCAGGGGGCCAAGAGACCCAGTACTTC. Using reference TRBV11-1 and TRBJ2-5 for the parts outside the CDR3, the full variable domain is EAEVAQSPRYKITEKSQAVAFWCDPISGHATLYWYRQILGQGPELLVQFQDESVVDDSQLPKDRFSAERLKGVDSTLKIQPAELGDSAMYLCASLAGGQETQYFGPGTRLLVL.

The chain joins TRBV11-1 to TRBJ2-7, with unresolved D. CDR3 length: 12 residues. Germline CDR1 reads SGHAT; CDR2 reads FQDESV (reference sequence). V was pared by 5 bases and J by 3 bases, with 8 bases between. The DNA for the CDR3 is TGTGCCAGCAGCCTCAACGACTACGAGCAGTACTTC. Its protein is CASSLNDYEQYF.

This clone was seen a single time. The V gene is TRBV27, the J gene TRBJ2-7; D unresolved. Germline lookup yields CDR1 MNHEY and CDR2 SMNVEV (reference sequence). Trimming shortened V by 4 bases and J by 5 bases, and 12 bases separated the two germline ends. This CDR3 region has 13 residues. CDR3 sequence reads: CASSSNFLHEQYF. The CDR3 nucleotides read TGTGCCAGCAGTTCCAATTTCCTCCACGAGCAGTACTTC.

This clone was detected only once. V and J are TRBV28 and TRBJ2-5, with D perhaps matching TRBD1 (6 bases). CDR3 length: 14 amino acids. The V end lost 3 bases, the J end lost 5 bases, and 13 bases lay between the germline ends. Germline V gives CDR1 MDHEN, CDR2 SYDVKM. Here the CDR3 reads CASSFRTVRETQYF. CDR3 DNA: TGTGCCAGCAGTTTCCGGACAGTTAGGGAGACCCAGTACTTC.

The chain couples TRBV5-4 to TRBJ1-1; 7 bases match TRBD1. The CDR3 sequence is 16 residues long. V was clipped by 0 bases and J by 1 base; unmatched bases: 6. From germline, CDR1 is SGHNT and CDR2 YYREEE (reference sequence). The CDR3 here is CASSLAGGQKNTEAFF. The CDR3, as DNA: TGTGCCAGCAGCTTGGCCGGGGGACAGAAGAACACTGAAGCTTTCTTT.

The chain joins TRBV9 to TRBJ2-7, with 13 bases that match TRBD2. V was clipped by 0 bases and J by 6 bases; unmatched bases: 6. The CDR3 length is 16 residues. The germline V gene has CDR1 SGDLS and CDR2 YYNGEE. CDR3 coding DNA: TGTGCCAGCAGCGTAGAGACTAGCGGGAGGTTTAGCGAGCAGTACTTC. Protein product: CASSVETSGRFSEQYF.

The chain is built from TRBV28 and TRBJ2-7, with 9 positions matching TRBD1. CDR1 and CDR2 from the germline V gene are MDHEN and SYDVKM. This CDR3 region has 13 residues. V lost 6 bases, J lost 7 bases, and 7 bases stayed unmatched. The CDR3 DNA reads TGTGCCAGCAGCCAGACAGGGGGTGGTGAGCAGTACTTC. It specifies CASSQTGGGEQYF.

The chain combines TRBV28 with TRBJ1-1, with D possibly matching TRBD1 (6 bases). Germline CDR1 reads MDHEN; CDR2 reads SYDVKM. V dropped 4 bases and J dropped 5 bases, with 14 bases sitting between them. This CDR3 region has 14 residues. CDR3 bases: TGTGCCAGCAGTTATAACAGGGAGGAGACTGAAGCTTTCTTT. This sequence encodes CASSYNREETEAFF.

Remarks on this clone: This same CDR3 is encoded by further DNA sequences in the sample. V gene TRBV14 combines with J gene TRBJ2-7; 7 positions match TRBD2. CDR1 SGHDN and CDR2 FVKESK come from the germline V gene. The CDR3 consists of 16 residues. Losses at the gene ends were 4 bases for V and 2 bases for J; bases not matched to a gene: 11. The CDR3 spells CASSPREREIPYEQYF. In DNA form, the CDR3 reads TGTGCCAGCAGCCCCAGGGAGCGGGAAATCCCCTACGAGCAGTACTTC.

The chain recombines TRBV6-5 with TRBJ2-7; D remains unclear. CDR3 length equals 11 residues. Germline loops: CDR1 MNHEY, CDR2 SVGAGI. Trimming took 6 bases from V and 3 from J, leaving 6 bases between them. CDR3 DNA: TGTGCCAGCAGCCCAAGCTACGAGCAGTACTTC. Amino acid sequence: CASSPSYEQYF.

The rearrangement links TRBV19 to TRBJ2-7; 7 bases fit TRBD1. This CDR3 is built from 19 residues. V shed 3 bases, J shed 2 bases, and the junction held 19 bases outside the gene matches. Germline V lookup: CDR1 LNHDA, CDR2 SQIVND (reference sequence). CDR3 DNA sequence: TGTGCCAGTAGTATGAGGGTACAGGGGCTAAGTTCCAGGGCCTACGAGCAGTACTTC. Translation: CASSMRVQGLSSRAYEQYF. The full variable domain, completed using reference TRBV19 and TRBJ2-7, is DGGITQSPKYLFRKEGQNVTLSCEQNLNHDAMYWYRQDPGQGLRLIYYSQIVNDFQKGDIAEGYSVSREKKESFPLTVTSAQKNPTAFYLCASSMRVQGLSSRAYEQYFGPGTRLTVT.

This rearrangement joins TRBV11-2 to TRBJ2-6; weak D call: TRBD1 (6 bases). Germline-derived CDR1 and CDR2 are SGHAT and FQNNGV. V was clipped by 1 base and J by 3 bases, with 13 bases between them. This CDR3 is built from 17 residues. In DNA form, the CDR3 reads TGTGCCAGCAGCTTAGCACAGGGACCTTATGGGGCCAACGTCCTGACTTTC. Its protein is CASSLAQGPYGANVLTF.

J is TRBJ2-2 and V is TRBV6-5; D perhaps matches TRBD2 (6 bases). The CDR3 has 11 residues. Between the trimmed V and J ends, which lost 10 bases and 7 bases, there was a span of 10 bases. The germline gives CDR1 MNHEY, CDR2 SVGAGI. This CDR3 is CATWRGGELFF. CDR3 in DNA: TGTGCCACCTGGAGGGGCGGGGAGCTGTTTTTT.

The chain is built from TRBV9 and TRBJ2-7; 8 nucleotides match TRBD2. CDR3 length: 15 residues. Germline CDR1 reads SGDLS; CDR2 reads YYNGEE. The trim removed 4 bases at V and 4 bases at J, leaving 10 bases unmatched. The CDR3 loop is CASSPSGSYGYEQYF. The CDR3 region has the DNA TGTGCCAGCAGCCCCAGCGGGAGTTACGGTTACGAGCAGTACTTC.

About this clone: Relative to the germline gene, one junction end is altered; a read error may explain this. This chain connects TRBV2 to TRBJ2-2; possibly TRBD2 for D (5 bases). This CDR3 is 16 amino acids long. The V gene's germline CDR1 is SNHLY and CDR2 FYNNEI. DNA of the CDR3: TGTGCCAGCAGGGCCCTTAGAACTAGTGCGACCGAGGAGCTGTTTTTT. This translates into CASRALRTSATEELFF.

V and J are TRBV7-9 and TRBJ2-2; 9 bases match TRBD2. This CDR3 is built from 15 residues. CDR1 is SEHNR and CDR2 is FQNEAQ in the germline V gene (reference sequence). V trimming: 0 bases; J trimming: 6 bases; junction bases outside the gene matches: 2. CDR3 sequence: CASSLASGSPGELFF. In nucleotides, the CDR3 is TGTGCCAGCAGCTTAGCTAGCGGGAGTCCCGGGGAGCTGTTTTTT. The variable domain in full, completed from reference TRBV7-9 and TRBJ2-2, reads DTGVSQNPRHKITKRGQNVTFRCDPISEHNRLYWYRQTLGQGPEFLTYFQNEAQLEKSRLLSDRFSAERPKGSFSTLEIQRTEQGDSAMYLCASSLASGSPGELFFGEGSRLTVL.

V is TRBV4-3 and J is TRBJ1-1; D is undetermined. The V end was cut by 1 base, the J end by 1 base, with 10 bases between. Per the germline V gene, CDR1 is LGHNA and CDR2 is YSLEER. The CDR3 length is 15 residues. DNA of the CDR3: TGCGCCAGCAGCCAAGTTAGAGAGACGAACACTGAAGCTTTCTTT. This translates into CASSQVRETNTEAFF.

CDR3 in DNA: TGTGCCAGCTGCAGTAACTCCGGGAGCTCCTACAATGAGCAGTTCTTC. Its protein is CASCSNSGSSYNEQFF. This rearrangement joins TRBV27 to TRBJ2-1; D might be TRBD2 (6 bases). The germline CDR1 and CDR2 sequences are MNHEY and SMNVEV (reference sequence). This CDR3 contains 16 residues. With 8 bases removed from V and 0 bases from J, the gap between germline ends came to 17 bases.

The chain employs TRBV6-1 and TRBJ2-2; D uncertain. The germline CDR1 and CDR2 sequences are MNHNS and SASEGT. The CDR3 length is 15 residues. The V and J ends lost 1 base and 7 bases respectively, with 13 bases between them. CDR3 in DNA: TGTGCCAGCAGTGAAGGGGTCACCTGGGGCGGGGAGCTGTTTTTT. As protein: CASSEGVTWGGELFF.

V and J are TRBV5-4 and TRBJ1-1; 11 nucleotides match TRBD1. This CDR3 is built from 13 residues. Losses at the gene ends were 5 bases for V and 5 bases for J; bases not matched to a gene: 2. Per the germline V gene, CDR1 is SGHNT and CDR2 is YYREEE (reference sequence). The CDR3 loop is CASRGQGETEAFF. CDR3 coding DNA: TGTGCCAGCAGGGGACAGGGGGAGACTGAAGCTTTCTTT.

J is TRBJ1-1 and V is TRBV27, with D hard to call. Trimming stripped 5 bases from V and 1 base from J, with 17 bases between. The CDR3 is 16 amino acids. Germline CDR1 MNHEY, CDR2 SMNVEV (reference sequence). The CDR3 DNA reads TGTGCCAGCAGTCCCGCACCGTTGGCCCCGAACACTGAAGCTTTCTTT. Translated: CASSPAPLAPNTEAFF.

V gene TRBV27 combines with J gene TRBJ1-1; D is perhaps TRBD1 (5 bases). The V end lost 1 base, the J end lost 6 bases, and 9 bases lay between the germline ends. In germline, CDR1 is MNHEY, CDR2 SMNVEV (reference sequence). The CDR3 loop spans 13 amino acids. CDR3 sequence reads: CASSLLPGAEAFF. The CDR3 DNA reads TGTGCCAGCAGTTTATTGCCGGGGGCTGAAGCTTTCTTT.

This sequence joins TRBV28 and TRBJ1-5; 8 bases fit TRBD1. In germline, CDR1 is MDHEN, CDR2 SYDVKM. J gave up 7 bases and V 3 bases, and 11 bases lay outside the gene matches. The CDR3 totals 16 residues. The CDR3 loop reads CASSFATRGRGQPQHF. DNA for the CDR3: TGTGCCAGCAGTTTCGCTACCAGGGGGCGAGGGCAGCCCCAGCATTTT.

The chain joins TRBV10-1 to TRBJ2-7; D gene uncertain. Trimming took off 3 bases at V and 2 bases at J, with 11 bases between the two ends. The CDR3 runs 14 residues. CDR1 WNHNN and CDR2 SYGVQD come from the germline V gene (reference sequence). The CDR3 loop is CASSDGRSPYEQYF. The CDR3 nucleotides are TGCGCCAGCAGTGACGGCAGATCTCCCTACGAGCAGTACTTC.

The rearrangement links TRBV27 to TRBJ1-1, with D tentatively TRBD1 (5 bases). V lost 0 bases, J lost 2 bases, and 7 bases lay in between. CDR1 is MNHEY and CDR2 is SMNVEV in the germline V gene (reference sequence). This CDR3 is built from 14 residues. The CDR3 DNA reads as TGTGCCAGCAGTTTATCTGGGGGTAACACTGAAGCTTTCTTT. Translation: CASSLSGGNTEAFF.